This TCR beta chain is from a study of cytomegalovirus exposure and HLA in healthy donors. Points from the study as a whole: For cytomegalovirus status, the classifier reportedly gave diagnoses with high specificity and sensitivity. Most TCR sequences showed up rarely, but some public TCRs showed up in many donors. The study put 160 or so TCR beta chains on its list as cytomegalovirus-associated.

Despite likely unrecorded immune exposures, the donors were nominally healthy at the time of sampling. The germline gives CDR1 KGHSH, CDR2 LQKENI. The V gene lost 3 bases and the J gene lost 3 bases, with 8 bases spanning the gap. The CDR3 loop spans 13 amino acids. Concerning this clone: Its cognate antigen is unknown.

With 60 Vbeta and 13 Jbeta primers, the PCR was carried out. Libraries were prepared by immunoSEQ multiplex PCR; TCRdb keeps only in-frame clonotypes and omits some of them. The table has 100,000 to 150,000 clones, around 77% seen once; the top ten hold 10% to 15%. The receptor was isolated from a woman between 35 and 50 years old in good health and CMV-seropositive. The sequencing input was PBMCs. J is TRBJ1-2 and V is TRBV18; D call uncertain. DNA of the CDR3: TGTGCCAGCTCACCCGTCGGGGACTATGGCTACACCTTC. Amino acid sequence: CASSPVGDYGYTF.